This T cell receptor beta chain was sequenced for a study of CD8+ T cells in alopecia areata (dated by TCRdb to 2017 to 2018). Describing the broader study: High-throughput TCRbeta sequencing was used to examine T cell clonal expansion in alopecia areata in both the C3H/HeJ mouse model and human patients. Scalp tissue and sorted CD4+ and CD8+ peripheral blood T cells from patchy and totalis/universalis alopecia areata patients and from healthy controls were covered by human TCRbeta sequencing. Scalp clonality was compared among normal scalp (n=4), patchy alopecia areata scalp (n=8), and alopecia totalis/universalis scalp (n=8). RNA was obtained with the PAXgene miRNA kit for fixed scalp, the miRNeasy kit for PBMCs, and the RNeasy kit for mouse skin. Amplification of TCRbeta CDR3 regions was done by immunoSEQ multiplex PCR using 35 Vbeta forward primers and 13 Jbeta reverse primers.

PBMCs were separated by density centrifugation and stained for CD3, CD4 and CD8, after which CD4+ and CD8+ T cells were sorted on a FACSAria. Scalp biopsies and blood samples were obtained from unaffected controls. About this clone itself: Its antigen is not yet known. Base qualities are not at hand, and no much larger clone is one base apart.

General conclusions and limits of the study: Lesional scalp, especially in alopecia totalis/universalis, showed higher clonality and more expanded CD8+ clones than normal scalp, suggesting antigenic drive. Resident alphabeta T cells in normal human skin are also sequenced, complicating scalp TCR repertoire analysis, unlike mouse skin dominated by gammadelta T cells. TCR sequences shared between patients were less clear than in mice, possibly partly because of HLA diversity in the patient population.

The protocol used for the library was the immunoSEQ multiplex PCR assay. For TCR sequencing, RNA was extracted from every sample and reverse transcribed into cDNA to serve as template. SuperScript III was used to make first-strand cDNA, primed with a 2:1 mix of oligo-dT and random hexamers. A synthetic immune receptor repertoire was used to gauge amplification bias, and whatever bias remained was removed computationally. The study's own analysis went as follows. Raw reads were preprocessed for error removal, and CDR3 was defined according to IMGT conventions as running from the conserved cysteine to phenylalanine. To get clonality, Shannon entropy was normalized by log2 of the number of productive unique TCRs and the result was subtracted from 1. Whether each scalp clone was CD4 or CD8 was inferred by checking scalp TCRbeta sequences against the CD4 and CD8 repertoires from sorted blood. The table was pulled from immuneACCESS by TCRdb, which kept in-frame rearrangements only. Such tables lose some clones; where checked, under half of the loss comes from unresolved V genes, and the rest has no known cause. V, J and clone size were drawn from that table, and D and trimming were deduced from the DNA. This sample gives roughly 120,000 clones in total; 55% to 70% of them show up just once. The top ten clones comprise around 2.8% of the sample.

V is clipped by 2 bases and J by 7 bases, and the sequence between their germline boundaries is 9 bases long. Per the germline V gene, MNHEY is the CDR1 and SVGAGI is the CDR2. The cysteine opens and the phenylalanine closes a CDR3 of 13 amino acids. Of the read, only the CDR3 DNA is kept; its 39 bases are in frame from base 1. This clonotype was obtained from a human donor in good health. This receptor chain uses TRBV6-5 and TRBJ1-5; possibly the D gene is TRBD1, per 6 matching bases. The specimen was CD4+ T cells sorted from blood. The DNA is TGTGCCAGCAGTTACGTTCAGGGGCAGCCCCAGCATTTT. Its translation is CASSYVQGQPQHF.